The 18 T cell receptor beta chains in this list originate from one sample, sequenced in a study of tumor and adjacent non-tumor tissue in lung cancer. The library came from three nested PCR rounds adapted from ARM-PCR protocols. A single record per CDR3 protein comes from TCRdb applying MiXCR to the multiplex PCR reads. The table records 75,000 to 95,000 distinct CDR3 sequences, roughly three quarters of them present only once. RNA was extracted from bulk tissue without any cell sorting. This non-tumor lung sample came from over 3 cm beyond the tumor edge. The specimen was distant non-tumor lung tissue. These TCRs come from a woman aged 50 to 65 with non-small cell lung cancer.

The gene calls are TRBV20-1 and TRBJ2-7; D is uncertain. Germline CDR1 and CDR2: DFQATT and SNEGSKA (reference sequence). This CDR3 has 12 amino acids. The V and J ends lost 3 bases and 1 base respectively, with 7 bases between them. The CDR3 bases are TGCAGTGCTAGTCGGAGTTCCTACGAGCAGTACTTC. Its protein is CSASRSSYEQYF.

As regards this clonotype: An end of the junction does not agree with germline; a read error may underlie this. In nucleotides, the CDR3 is TGTGCTAGCAGCTTCCGGGACAGGACCTACGAGCAGTACTTC. Translated, it gives CASSFRDRTYEQYF. V gene TRBV6-6 combines with J gene TRBJ2-7; TRBD1 agrees at 8 bases. This CDR3 region has 14 residues. CDR1 is MNHNY and CDR2 is SVGAGI in the germline V gene (reference sequence).

About this clonotype itself: One junction end does not reproduce the germline sequence, and a read error may be involved. The chain employs TRBV11-2 and TRBJ1-5; maybe TRBD1 (5 bases). Germline CDR1 SGHAT, CDR2 FQNNGV. The CDR3 covers 13 residues. In DNA form, the CDR3 reads TGTGCAAGCAGCTTAGAGTATGGGGGGGCCCAGCATTTT. Translating gives CASSLEYGGAQHF.

The V and J genes are TRBV30 and TRBJ2-2; TRBD2 matches at 10 bases. Unmatched junction bases numbered 7, after V lost 1 base and J lost 5 bases. The CDR3 is made up of 16 amino acids. Per the germline V gene, CDR1 is GTSNPN and CDR2 is SVGIG (reference sequence). CDR3 sequence: CAWSGSGRDSTGELFF. CDR3 sequence (DNA): TGTGCCTGGAGTGGCAGCGGGAGGGACAGTACCGGGGAGCTGTTTTTT.

A word on this clonotype: The conserved phenylalanine or tryptophan normally closing the CDR3 is absent here, so this likely arose from a read error. The J gene is TRBJ2-1, the V gene TRBV7-9; D is possibly TRBD1 (5 bases). V gave up 10 bases and J gave up 9 bases, with 16 bases separating them. CDR3 length equals 12 residues. CDR1 is SEHNR, CDR2 FQNEAQ, per germline (reference sequence). CDR3 region: CAKETESSEQFL. The CDR3 bases are TGTGCCAAAGAGACAGAATCGAGTGAGCAGTTCCTC.

The rearrangement joins TRBV11-2 to TRBJ2-1; possibly TRBD2 for D (6 bases). This CDR3 comprises 17 residues. V was trimmed by 2 bases and J by 8 bases, leaving 22 bases between them. Germline V gene lookup returns CDR1 SGHAT and CDR2 FQNNGV. Written as DNA, the CDR3 is TGTGCCAGCAGCTTACGGGTTACTAGTTGGAGGGCCGATGAGCAGTTCTTC. Residues: CASSLRVTSWRADEQFF. Full variable domain (remainder filled in from reference TRBV11-2 and TRBJ2-1): EAGVAQSPRYKIIEKRQSVAFWCNPISGHATLYWYQQILGQGPKLLIQFQNNGVVDDSQLPKDRFSAERLKGVDSTLKIQPAKLEDSAVYLCASSLRVTSWRADEQFFGPGTRLTVL.

A single count supports this clonotype. A much larger clone differs by one base, so this may be a read error. The chain uses TRBV7-2 and TRBJ2-4; the D gene is possibly TRBD1 (6 bases). The ends were cut back, 11 bases at V and 0 bases at J, with 11 bases in the middle. The germline V gene encodes CDR1 SGHTA and CDR2 FQGNSA. The CDR3 length is 13 residues. The CDR3 nucleotides read TGTGCCGCCGGCAGGGGAGCCAAAAACATTCAGTACTTC. It yields the protein CAAGRGAKNIQYF.

With respect to this clonotype: A junction end diverges from the germline sequence, so it may reflect a read error. The chain joins TRBV11-3 to TRBJ1-1; a weak D match, TRBD1 (5 bases). Germline lookup yields CDR1 SGHNT and CDR2 YENEEA. The CDR3 contains 15 residues. DNA of the CDR3: TGTGCCAGCTACCAACCGGACATGGGGAACACTGTAGCTTTCTTT. This sequence encodes CASYQPDMGNTVAFF.

In the case of this clonotype: Possible read error: a much larger clone is one base away. The V gene is TRBV20-1, the J gene TRBJ1-6; D is possibly TRBD1 (5 bases). This CDR3 is 14 amino acids long. Trimming cost V 7 bases and J 10 bases, with 20 bases left between them. Germline CDR1 reads DFQATT; CDR2 reads SNEGSKA (reference sequence). The chain's CDR3 is CSVPGTGVGSPLHF. For the CDR3, the DNA is TGCAGTGTACCGGGGACCGGAGTTGGCTCACCCCTCCACTTT.

In this sample, this clonotype turned up many times. The chain employs TRBV2 and TRBJ2-5, with D possibly being TRBD2 (5 bases). The germline V gene has CDR1 SNHLY and CDR2 FYNNEI. The CDR3 loop spans 13 amino acids. V was trimmed by 4 bases and J by 2 bases, leaving 8 bases between them. The CDR3 nucleotides are TGTGCCAGCAGTGGGGAGCGACAAGAGACCCAGTACTTC. Translated, it gives CASSGERQETQYF.

A note on this clonotype: Mismatch with germline at one junction end may stem from a read error. The rearrangement joins TRBV29-1 to TRBJ2-7, with D tentatively TRBD1 or TRBD2 (6 bases each). The CDR3 loop spans 13 amino acids. Germline V CDR1 and CDR2: SQVTM, ANQGSEA. The CDR3 bases are TGCAGTGTTGCGGCGGGGCAGGGGTTTGAGCAGTACTTC. It codes for CSVAAGQGFEQYF.

This clonotype was detected a few times. One junction end disagrees with the germline gene, perhaps due to a read error. The J gene is TRBJ2-1, the V gene TRBV29-1, with D tentatively TRBD2 (5 bases). CDR3 length: 17 residues. Germline CDR1 SQVTM, CDR2 ANQGSEA. The chain's CDR3 is CSVEGFGEVTSYNEQFF. CDR3 bases: TGTAGCGTTGAAGGGTTCGGCGAGGTGACCTCCTACAATGAGCAGTTCTTC.

Turning to this clonotype: At one end the junction does not follow the germline gene, possibly because of a read error. The chain combines TRBV10-2 with TRBJ1-5; D unresolved. Per the germline V gene, CDR1 is WSHSY and CDR2 is SAAADI. The CDR3 is 15 residues long. CDR3 sequence (DNA): TGCGCCAACAGAAAAACCGGGTCTTCCAATCAGCCACAGCATTTT. Protein product: CANRKTGSSNQPQHF.

This clonotype was seen at least ten times. This chain's CDR3 is CASSYEREGHEQFF. As DNA, the CDR3 is TGTGCCAGCAGTTACGAGCGGGAGGGCCATGAGCAGTTCTTC. This chain joins TRBV6-5 and TRBJ2-1; 10 bases are a match to TRBD2. Germline V gene data show CDR1 as MNHEY and CDR2 as SVGAGI. V trimming: 2 bases; J trimming: 8 bases; junction bases outside the gene matches: 3. This CDR3 is built from 14 residues.

With respect to this clonotype: Since no conserved phenylalanine or tryptophan closes the CDR3, a read error is the likely cause. It is unclear where the CDR3 begins or ends on the DNA, so no DNA is shown, and the CDR3 is as TCRdb lists it. The chain joins TRBV11-2 to TRBJ1-6. The CDR3 has 14 amino acids, counting both end residues. CDR1 and CDR2 (germline): SGHAT, FQNNGV. CDR3 amino acids: CASSLGRGNSLLYS.

Regarding this clonotype: Compared with germline, one end of the junction differs, possibly owing to a read error. The chain has TRBV10-2 and TRBJ2-1; 10 bases align to TRBD1. Germline V CDR1 and CDR2: WSHSY, SAAADI. CDR3 length: 15 amino acids. In nucleotides, the CDR3 is TGCGCCAGCAGCGGGACAGGGGCGTGTCACAATGAGCTGTTCTTC. This gives the protein CASSGTGACHNELFF.

A note on this clonotype: The conserved closing phenylalanine or tryptophan is absent in this CDR3, likely reflecting a read error. The rearrangement joins TRBV4-1 to TRBJ2-2; TRBD2 is a possible D gene (5 bases). Germline V gives CDR1 MGHRA, CDR2 YSYEKL. This CDR3 contains 17 residues. CDR3 region: CASSQEGSTCPTGELFS. The DNA for the CDR3 is TGCGCCAGCAGCCAAGAGGGCTCGACATGTCCCACCGGGGAACTGTTTTCT.

With respect to this clonotype: One junction end disagrees with the germline gene, perhaps due to a read error. The chain recombines TRBV10-3 with TRBJ2-5; the D is unclear. The CDR3 sequence is 15 residues long. From germline, CDR1 is ENHRY and CDR2 SYGVKD. The CDR3: CTISTSMGGKETQYF. The CDR3 DNA reads TGTACCATCAGTACGTCGATGGGTGGGAAAGAGACCCAGTACTTC.